The rows below give T cell receptor beta chains drawn from one sample of a study of blood T cell repertoires in COVID-19. Sequencing was performed with immunoSEQ multiplex PCR; in TCRdb, only in-frame clones are kept and a portion is missing. The sample includes tens of thousands of clones, more than 75% of them seen just once. Sequencing was carried out using peripheral blood. The receptors were sampled from a man between 60 and 75 years old with acute or convalescent COVID-19. Both conserved end residues are part of each CDR3. The order of the fields is V gene, clone size, D gene, J gene, CDR3 protein, CDR3 DNA. A D gene is named only where the DNA matches it firmly. Size tells how often a clone was seen (once, few, many) or the class of an expanded clone, and some rows leave it out.

TRBV7-2	-	-	TRBJ2-5	CASSPGHETQYF	TGTGCCAGCAGCCCAGGTCACGAGACCCAGTACTTC
TRBV4-1	-	TRBD2	TRBJ2-1	CASSQDRSQRGYNEQFF	TGCGCCAGCAGCCAAGACCGAAGCCAGCGGGGGTACAATGAGCAGTTCTTC
TRBV5-1	-	-	TRBJ2-4	CASSLAGDIQYF	TGCGCCAGCAGCTTGGCCGGGGACATTCAGTACTTC
TRBV10-3	-	TRBD2	TRBJ2-7	CAIRPLAGGTYEQYF	TGTGCCATCAGACCACTAGCGGGGGGGACCTACGAGCAGTACTTC
TRBV6-7	-	-	TRBJ1-5	CASSYVEPGESNQPQHF	TGTGCCAGCAGTTACGTAGAGCCCGGAGAGAGCAATCAGCCCCAGCATTTT
TRBV11-2	-	TRBD1	TRBJ1-6	CASSRSGQGDSPLHF	TGTGCCAGCAGCCGTAGCGGACAGGGGGATTCACCCCTCCACTTT
TRBV3-1/TRBV3-2	once	TRBD1	TRBJ2-7	CASSPSTGGRYEQYF	TGTGCCAGCAGCCCATCGACAGGGGGCAGGTACGAGCAGTACTTC
TRBV19	once	-	TRBJ1-6	CASSMDQGPTPLHF	TGTGCCAGTAGTATGGATCAGGGGCCGACACCCCTCCACTTT
TRBV7-9	-	-	TRBJ1-1	CASSRKPDIEAFF	TGTGCCAGCAGCCGAAAGCCGGACATTGAAGCTTTCTTT
TRBV5-1	-	-	TRBJ1-1	CASSEQLNTEAFF	TGCGCCAGCAGCGAACAGCTGAACACTGAAGCTTTCTTT
TRBV7-6	-	-	TRBJ2-7	CASSLAQAKGEQYF	TGTGCCAGCAGCTTAGCACAGGCGAAAGGGGAGCAGTACTTC
TRBV18	once	TRBD1	TRBJ2-5	CASSPTGGPQYQETQYF	TGTGCCAGCTCTCCGACAGGGGGTCCCCAATACCAAGAGACCCAGTACTTC
TRBV15	-	TRBD2	TRBJ2-1	CATSIGGGFDNEQFF	TGTGCCACCAGCATTGGGGGGGGTTTCGACAATGAGCAGTTCTTC
TRBV21-1	once	-	TRBJ2-5	CAPPKGEDRPLSGETQYF	TGTGCCCCCCCAAAGGGAGAAGACAGGCCCCTCTCGGGAGAGACCCAGTACTTC
TRBV5-6	-	-	TRBJ1-6	CASSTGQFFYNSPLHF	TGTGCCAGCAGCACTGGACAGTTTTTCTATAATTCACCCCTCCACTTT
TRBV29-1	-	TRBD1	TRBJ1-1	CSGLQGAVTEAFF	TGCAGCGGCCTTCAGGGGGCAGTGACTGAAGCTTTCTTT
TRBV5-1	-	TRBD1	TRBJ1-2	CASSPDRGGSYGYTF	TGCGCCAGCAGCCCGGACAGGGGAGGGAGTTATGGCTACACCTTC
TRBV6-6	-	-	TRBJ1-1	CASGQNTEAFF	TGTGCCAGCGGGCAGAACACTGAAGCTTTCTTT
TRBV3-1/TRBV3-2	-	TRBD1	TRBJ2-2	CASSPPEGAYTGELFF	TGTGCCAGCAGCCCCCCAGAGGGGGCTTACACCGGGGAGCTGTTTTTT
TRBV7-9	-	-	TRBJ1-1	CASSLIGGLHPEAFF	TGTGCCAGCAGCTTAATTGGGGGCCTCCACCCTGAAGCTTTCTTT
TRBV9	-	-	TRBJ1-6	CASNSGGGRNSPLHF	TGTGCCAGCAACTCGGGAGGTGGGCGTAATTCACCCCTCCACTTT
TRBV3-1/TRBV3-2	-	-	TRBJ1-3	CASSRFTGEAGGNTIYF	TGTGCCAGCAGCCGATTTACGGGGGAGGCGGGTGGAAACACCATATATTTT
TRBV27	once	-	TRBJ2-7	CASRQGANSFYEQYF	TGTGCCAGCAGACAGGGCGCCAACTCTTTCTACGAGCAGTACTTC
TRBV24-1	-	TRBD1	TRBJ1-5	CATRGQVNQPQHF	TGTGCCACCCGAGGACAGGTAAATCAGCCCCAGCATTTT
TRBV7-9	few	TRBD1	TRBJ1-2	CASSYGTAPGDGYTF	TGTGCCAGCAGCTACGGGACAGCGCCGGGGGATGGCTACACCTTC
TRBV10-3	-	TRBD1	TRBJ2-7	CAIRTTGGSYEQYF	TGTGCCATCAGGACTACAGGGGGCTCCTACGAGCAGTACTTC
TRBV7-3	-	-	TRBJ2-3	CASSLRPSRGRDTQYF	TGTGCCAGCAGCTTAAGGCCCTCTAGAGGAAGAGATACGCAGTATTTT
TRBV19	-	-	TRBJ1-1	CASRGTGRGNTEAFF	TGTGCCAGTAGAGGGACCGGGCGGGGGAACACTGAAGCTTTCTTT
TRBV11-2	-	-	TRBJ2-1	CASAPGRNYNEQFF	TGTGCCAGCGCCCCTGGGAGGAACTACAATGAGCAGTTCTTC
TRBV6-1	once	TRBD1	TRBJ1-2	CASSEETGSNYGYTF	TGTGCCAGCAGTGAAGAGACAGGGTCTAACTATGGCTACACCTTC
TRBV9	-	TRBD1	TRBJ2-5	CASSRLTGATLETQYF	TGTGCCAGCAGCAGACTGACAGGGGCGACTTTAGAGACCCAGTACTTC
TRBV10-3	-	-	TRBJ2-6	CAISAIHSGANVLTF	TGTGCCATCAGTGCTATCCACTCTGGGGCCAACGTCCTGACTTTC
TRBV9	-	TRBD1	TRBJ2-7	CASSVDQGAYEQYF	TGTGCCAGCAGCGTAGATCAGGGGGCCTACGAGCAGTACTTC
TRBV6-6	-	TRBD1	TRBJ1-6	CASSPPDRGSSYNSPLHF	TGTGCCAGCAGTCCCCCGGACAGGGGGAGCTCCTATAATTCACCCCTCCACTTT
TRBV28	-	TRBD1	TRBJ1-1	CASIPQGATGEAFF	TGTGCCAGCATCCCACAGGGGGCGACGGGTGAAGCTTTCTTT
TRBV19	-	TRBD1	TRBJ1-6	CASSPPGQGFLGNSPLHF	TGTGCCAGTAGTCCTCCGGGACAGGGGTTTTTGGGTAATTCACCCCTCCACTTT
TRBV9	-	-	TRBJ1-5	CASSVDGLNQPQHF	TGTGCCAGCAGCGTCGACGGACTCAATCAGCCCCAGCATTTT
TRBV5-1	-	-	TRBJ2-3	CASSWGELAGAGGTQYF	TGCGCCAGCAGCTGGGGGGAGCTCGCGGGGGCCGGGGGTACGCAGTATTTT
TRBV10-3	-	-	TRBJ2-1	CAISEGQSNEQFF	TGTGCCATCAGTGAGGGACAGTCGAATGAGCAGTTCTTC
TRBV9	-	-	TRBJ1-1	CASSVALHTEAFF	TGTGCCAGCAGCGTAGCCCTTCACACTGAAGCTTTCTTT
TRBV9	-	TRBD1	TRBJ1-1	CASSGLHGGQGVFF	TGTGCCAGCAGCGGCCTCCACGGGGGACAGGGCGTGTTCTTT
TRBV11-3	-	TRBD1	TRBJ1-3	CASSSGQGGVGNTIYF	TGTGCCAGCAGCTCCGGACAGGGTGGAGTCGGGAACACCATATATTTT
TRBV7-2	-	-	TRBJ2-7	CASSLPHQSYEQYF	TGTGCCAGCAGCTTACCCCATCAATCCTACGAGCAGTACTTC
TRBV2	-	-	TRBJ1-5	CASSEDGESNQPQHF	TGTGCCAGCAGTGAAGACGGAGAGAGCAATCAGCCCCAGCATTTT
TRBV12-3/TRBV12-4	-	TRBD1	TRBJ2-7	CASVRDRGYEQYF	TGTGCCTCGGTTCGGGACAGGGGGTACGAGCAGTACTTC
TRBV14	-	-	TRBJ2-7	CASGREGVMHF	TGTGCCAGCGGCCGGGAAGGGGTCATGCACTTC
TRBV20-1	-	-	TRBJ1-2	CSASDWALGFYTF	TGCAGTGCTAGTGATTGGGCGCTGGGTTTCTACACCTTC
TRBV7-9	-	TRBD2	TRBJ2-7	CASRPGGFYEQYF	TGTGCCAGCAGACCCGGGGGGTTCTACGAGCAGTACTTC
TRBV27	-	-	TRBJ2-7	CASSLRGFHEQYF	TGTGCCAGCAGTTTACGAGGGTTCCACGAGCAGTACTTC
TRBV5-1	-	-	TRBJ1-1	CASTTLGSTEAFF	TGCGCCAGCACTACCTTGGGGAGCACTGAAGCTTTCTTT
TRBV20-1	-	-	TRBJ1-2	CSASTTSTNYGYTF	TGCAGTGCTAGTACGACATCAACTAACTATGGCTACACCTTC
TRBV11-3	-	-	TRBJ1-6	CASSLVTGYNSPLHF	TGTGCCAGCAGCTTAGTAACGGGGTATAATTCACCCCTCCACTTT
TRBV10-3	-	TRBD2	TRBJ2-3	CAILADNFADTQYF	TGTGCCATTCTAGCGGACAATTTTGCAGATACGCAGTATTTT
TRBV2	few	-	TRBJ1-2	CASISQGNYGYTF	TGTGCCAGCATAAGCCAGGGGAACTATGGCTACACCTTC
TRBV11-3	-	-	TRBJ2-3	CASSLNRGTDTQYF	TGTGCCAGCAGCCTAAACCGGGGCACAGATACGCAGTATTTT
TRBV7-9	-	-	TRBJ2-3	CASSLNLGTADTQYF	TGTGCCAGCAGCTTAAACCTGGGGACTGCAGATACGCAGTATTTT
TRBV9	-	-	TRBJ1-6	CASSPRMSGNSPLHF	TGTGCCAGCAGCCCTCGTATGTCCGGGAATTCACCCCTCCACTTT